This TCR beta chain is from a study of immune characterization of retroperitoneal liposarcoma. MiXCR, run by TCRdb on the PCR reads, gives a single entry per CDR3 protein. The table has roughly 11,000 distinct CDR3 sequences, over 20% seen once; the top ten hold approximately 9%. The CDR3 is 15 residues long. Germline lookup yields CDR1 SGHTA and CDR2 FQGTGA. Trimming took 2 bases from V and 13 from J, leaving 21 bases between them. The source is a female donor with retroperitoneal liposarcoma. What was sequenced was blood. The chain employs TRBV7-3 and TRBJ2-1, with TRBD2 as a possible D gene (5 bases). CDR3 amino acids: CASSLQPAAGETQFF. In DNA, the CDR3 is TGTGCCAGCAGCTTACAGCCCGCGGCCGGGGAGACCCAGTTCTTC.